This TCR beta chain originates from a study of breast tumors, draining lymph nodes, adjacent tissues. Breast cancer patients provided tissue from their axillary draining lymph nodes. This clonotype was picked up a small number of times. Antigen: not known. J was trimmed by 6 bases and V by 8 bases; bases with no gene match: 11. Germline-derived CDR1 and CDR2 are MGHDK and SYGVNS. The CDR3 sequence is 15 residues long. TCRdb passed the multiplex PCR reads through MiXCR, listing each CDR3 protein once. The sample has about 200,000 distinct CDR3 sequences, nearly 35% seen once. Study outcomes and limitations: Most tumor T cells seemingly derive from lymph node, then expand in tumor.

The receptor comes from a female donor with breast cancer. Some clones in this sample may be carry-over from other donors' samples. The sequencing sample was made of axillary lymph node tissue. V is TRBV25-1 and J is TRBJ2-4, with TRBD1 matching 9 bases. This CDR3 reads CASSPRVGQGNIQYF. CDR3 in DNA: TGTGCCAGCTCCCCACGTGTGGGACAGGGAAACATTCAGTACTTC. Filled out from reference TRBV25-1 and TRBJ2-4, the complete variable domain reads EADIYQTPRYLVIGTGKKITLECSQTMGHDKMYWYQQDPGMELHLIHYSYGVNSTEKGDLSSESTVSRIRTEHFPLTLESARPSHTSQYLCASSPRVGQGNIQYFGAGTRLSVL.